This TCR beta chain was recorded in a study of shared clonotypes between healthy human individuals. The run depth of the assay was deep. Clones were read by immunoSEQ multiplex PCR, and TCRdb kept only the in-frame ones, dropping some. In the table there are around 2,000,000 clones, approximately 94% of which are singletons. The naive CD8 population came from CD45RO-negative cells selected for CCR7, without terminally differentiated effector memory CD45RA+ cells. Healthy adults negative for HIV, lacking recent acute infections or vaccinations, served as donors. V lost 6 bases and J 4 bases, leaving 18 bases between the germline ends. Per germline, CDR1 MNHEY and CDR2 SMNVEV (reference sequence). The CDR3 spans 15 residues.

Sequenced sample: naive CD8+ T cells from PBMCs. This chain uses TRBV27 with TRBJ1-2; TRBD1 is a possible D gene (6 bases). This sequence originates from a man aged 18 to 30 in good health. Some clones in this sample may be carry-over from other donors' samples. The CDR3 sequence is CASSPGSGALYGYTF. Here the CDR3 DNA reads TGTGCCAGCAGCCCTGGTTCAGGGGCTCTCTATGGCTACACCTTC.